This T cell receptor beta chain stems from a study of blood T cell repertoires in COVID-19. The germline CDR1 and CDR2 sequences are SGHVS and FQNEAQ. This CDR3 has 18 amino acids. Germline trimming cut 4 bases from V and 8 bases from J; bases unmatched to any gene: 20. The table came from immunoSEQ multiplex PCR; TCRdb's copy has only in-frame clones and leaves some out. Altogether 60,000 to 70,000 clones are present, roughly 80% being singletons, with the ten largest covering less than 6%. V usage is TRBV7-8 and J usage is TRBJ1-2; TRBD1 agrees at 9 bases. Sequenced material: peripheral blood. The TCR was taken from a woman in her 70s with acute or convalescent COVID-19. In nucleotides, the CDR3 is TGTGCCAGCAGCTCAACAATCCGGGACAGGGCACATTTAGGCGGCTACACCTTC. Its protein product is CASSSTIRDRAHLGGYTF.